This T cell receptor beta chain came from a study of blood T cell repertoires in COVID-19. Study overall: From T cells, B-cell-depleted T cells, or PBMCs came the material, which was cDNA or gDNA.

V lost 4 bases to trimming and J lost 2 bases; unmatched junction nucleotides: 4. The CDR3 consists of 16 residues. Germline CDR1 and CDR2: SGHAT and FQNNGV. Original processing methods: Amplifying reference gene primers gave estimates of nucleated cell counts. Data came from immunoSEQ multiplex PCR; TCRdb stores just in-frame clones and leaves some out. That table furnishes V, J and clone size, whereas the DNA furnished D and trimming. This sample carries about 200,000 clones, around 90% of them seen once, and the ten largest clones take 1.5%. Specimen: peripheral blood. The sequence was collected from a man between 18 and 29 years old with active or convalescent COVID-19. The chain has TRBV11-2 and TRBJ2-5; TRBD2 aligns across 13 bases. CDR3 nucleotides: TGTGCCAGCAGCTCCGGACTAGCGGGAGCTCAAGAGACCCAGTACTTC. It codes for CASSSGLAGAQETQYF.